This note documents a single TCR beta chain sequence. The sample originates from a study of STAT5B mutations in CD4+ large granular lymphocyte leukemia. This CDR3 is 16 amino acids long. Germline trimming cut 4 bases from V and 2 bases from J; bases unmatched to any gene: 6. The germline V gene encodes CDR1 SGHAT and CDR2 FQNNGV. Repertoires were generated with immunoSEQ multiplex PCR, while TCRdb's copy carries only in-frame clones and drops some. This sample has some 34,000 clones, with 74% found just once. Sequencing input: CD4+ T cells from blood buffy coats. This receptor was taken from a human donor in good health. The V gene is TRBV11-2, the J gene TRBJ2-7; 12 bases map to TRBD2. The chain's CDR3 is CASSSLLAGGAYEQYF. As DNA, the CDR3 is TGTGCCAGCAGCTCCCTTCTAGCGGGGGGGGCCTACGAGCAGTACTTC. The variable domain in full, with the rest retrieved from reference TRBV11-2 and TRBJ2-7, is EAGVAQSPRYKIIEKRQSVAFWCNPISGHATLYWYQQILGQGPKLLIQFQNNGVVDDSQLPKDRFSAERLKGVDSTLKIQPAKLEDSAVYLCASSSLLAGGAYEQYFGPGTRLTVT.